These 18 T cell receptor beta chains were sequenced from one sample in a study of vaccination effects on CD4 cells after COVID-19. TCRdb's table, derived via immunoSEQ multiplex PCR, lists solely in-frame clones and lacks some. The table lists 14,000 or so clones, roughly 78% of them singletons. Antigen-specific CD4+ T cell clonotypes were called by their expansion after viral peptide-pool culture in ViraFEST. Isolation of CD4+ T cells took place after 10 days of culture. A PCR test confirmed that the person had SARS-CoV-2 infection between March and December 2020. The cohort was immunized with two doses of either the BNT162b2 or mRNA-1273 vaccine. These receptors' targets are unknown. This specimen was CD4+ T cells from PBMCs cultured with HCoV-NL63 spike peptides, taken after COVID-19 vaccination. The source is a human donor who had a prior SARS-CoV-2 infection.

This rearrangement joins TRBV6-5 to TRBJ1-2; D unclear. The CDR3 length is 15 residues. CDR1 and CDR2 from the germline V gene are MNHEY and SVGAGI. V shed 6 bases and J shed 5 bases, with 19 bases lying between them. CDR3 residues: CASRIVRDEGYGYTF. DNA of the CDR3: TGTGCCAGCAGAATTGTCCGGGATGAAGGATATGGCTACACCTTC.

The CDR3, as DNA: TGTGCCAGTAATCCTGGGTTTAATCAGCCCCAGCATTTT. It yields the protein CASNPGFNQPQHF. The rearrangement uses TRBV19 and TRBJ1-5; D is unclear. Germline CDR1 and CDR2: LNHDA and SQIVND (reference sequence). Trimming removed 7 bases from V and 4 bases from J, with 11 bases in between. This CDR3 has 13 amino acids.

This chain links TRBV5-1 with TRBJ2-7, with 10 bases fitting TRBD1. Losses at the gene ends were 3 bases for V and 7 bases for J; bases not matched to a gene: 10. Germline-derived CDR1 and CDR2 are SGHRS and YFSETQ. This CDR3 contains 15 residues. The CDR3 here is CASSSGQGGSWEQYF. CDR3 nucleotides: TGCGCCAGCAGCTCAGGACAGGGGGGGTCGTGGGAGCAGTACTTC.

This rearrangement joins TRBV30 to TRBJ1-4, with D tentatively TRBD1 (5 bases). CDR1 and CDR2 (germline): GTSNPN, SVGIG (reference sequence). The CDR3 runs 15 residues. The V gene lost 0 bases and the J gene lost 4 bases, with 12 bases spanning the gap. The CDR3 coding sequence is TGTGCCTGGAGTGTACGTGGGGGAATTAATGAAAAACTGTTTTTT. Translation: CAWSVRGGINEKLFF.

The rearrangement uses TRBV12-5 and TRBJ1-2, with a weak D call TRBD1 (5 bases). This CDR3 is built from 13 residues. CDR1 is LGHNT, CDR2 FRNRAP, per germline. V gave up 4 bases and J gave up 7 bases, with 13 bases separating them. CDR3 sequence reads: CASGWKGHGGYTF. In DNA form, the CDR3 reads TGTGCTAGTGGTTGGAAAGGACATGGTGGCTACACCTTC.

V usage is TRBV5-5 and J usage is TRBJ2-7; tentative D call: TRBD1 (5 bases). There are 13 residues in the CDR3. Germline CDR1 reads SGHKS; CDR2 reads YYEKEE (reference sequence). The ends were cut back, 2 bases at V and 0 bases at J, with 6 bases in the middle. The CDR3 protein is CASSFDSSYEQYF. In nucleotides, the CDR3 is TGTGCCAGCAGCTTTGACAGCTCCTACGAGCAGTACTTC.

This chain uses TRBV18 with TRBJ2-7; 8 nucleotides match TRBD1. Trimming at V came to 5 bases and at J to 3 bases, leaving 6 bases not matched to a gene. This CDR3 contains 14 residues. Germline V lookup: CDR1 KGHSH, CDR2 LQKENI. The CDR3 spells CASSAGQALYEQYF. CDR3 bases: TGTGCCAGCTCAGCGGGACAGGCACTCTACGAGCAGTACTTC.

The V call is TRBV18, the J call TRBJ1-1; D unclear. Germline V gene sequence: CDR1 KGHSH, CDR2 LQKENI. The CDR3 is 13 amino acids. V was cut by 0 bases and J by 7 bases, with 9 bases left in between. CDR3 in amino acids: CASSPPSRFEAFF. The CDR3 DNA sequence: TGTGCCAGCTCACCACCGAGCAGGTTTGAAGCTTTCTTT.

The chain couples TRBV7-8 to TRBJ2-5; the D is unclear. There are 17 residues in the CDR3. V was pared by 0 bases and J by 0 bases, with 14 bases between. Per the germline V gene, CDR1 is SGHVS and CDR2 is FQNEAQ. CDR3 nucleotides: TGTGCCAGCAGCTTAGCCAAGTTAGGGATGTACCAAGAGACCCAGTACTTC. Encoded protein: CASSLAKLGMYQETQYF. The full variable domain, completed using reference TRBV7-8 and TRBJ2-5, is GAGVSQSPRYKVAKRGQDVALRCDPISGHVSLFWYQQALGQGPEFLTYFQNEAQLDKSGLPSDRFFAERPEGSVSTLKIQRTQQEDSAVYLCASSLAKLGMYQETQYFGPGTRLLVL.

This clone is a singleton in its sample. The V call is TRBV5-1, the J call TRBJ2-5; TRBD1 might be the D (5 bases). V was pared by 4 bases and J by 2 bases, with 9 bases between. Germline values: CDR1 SGHRS, CDR2 YFSETQ. The CDR3 covers 13 residues. In DNA form, the CDR3 reads TGCGCCAGCAGCGCCAGACAGCAAGAGACCCAGTACTTC. Translating gives CASSARQQETQYF. The full variable domain, its missing parts supplied by reference TRBV5-1 and TRBJ2-5, is KAGVTQTPRYLIKTRGQQVTLSCSPISGHRSVSWYQQTPGQGLQFLFEYFSETQRNKGNFPGRFSGRQFSNSRSEMNVSTLELGDSALYLCASSARQQETQYFGPGTRLLVL.

The chain recombines TRBV3-1 (or the pseudogene TRBV3-2) with TRBJ1-2, with TRBD1 as a possible D gene (5 bases). Trimming stripped 2 bases from V and 7 bases from J, with 11 bases between. This CDR3 has 13 amino acids. Germline CDR1 and CDR2: LGHDT and YNNKEL (reference sequence). The CDR3 DNA reads as TGTGCCAGCAGCCAACGGGGGGGATCTGGCTACACCTTC. As protein: CASSQRGGSGYTF.

The gene calls are TRBV6-5 and TRBJ2-3, with D unresolved. V was cut by 8 bases and J by 1 base, with 16 bases left in between. Germline CDR1 reads MNHEY; CDR2 reads SVGAGI. CDR3 size: 15 residues. The CDR3 loop reads CASAPLRAGTDTQYF. Written as DNA, the CDR3 is TGTGCCAGCGCTCCCCTTAGGGCGGGCACAGATACGCAGTATTTT.

In its sample, this clone was seen once. The gene calls are TRBV14 and TRBJ1-5; 7 positions agree with TRBD1. There are 14 residues in the CDR3. CDR1 SGHDN and CDR2 FVKESK come from the germline V gene. The V gene end was trimmed by 4 bases and the J gene end by 3 bases; junction bases not matched to a gene: 3. CDR3: CASSLTGPNQPQHF. CDR3 DNA: TGTGCCAGCAGCCTGACAGGGCCCAATCAGCCCCAGCATTTT.

This clone appeared a single time. The V and J genes are TRBV5-5 and TRBJ2-3; 12 positions match TRBD2. Unmatched junction bases numbered 6, after V lost 0 bases and J lost 1 base. This CDR3 region has 18 residues. Germline V gene data show CDR1 as SGHKS and CDR2 as YYEKEE (reference sequence). CDR3 sequence: CASSLVASGRVRTDTQYF. CDR3 nucleotides: TGTGCCAGCAGCTTGGTGGCTAGCGGGAGGGTCCGCACAGATACGCAGTATTTT. Together with reference TRBV5-5 and TRBJ2-3, the CDR3 gives the full variable domain: DAGVTQSPTHLIKTRGQQVTLRCSPISGHKSVSWYQQVLGQGPQFIFQYYEKEERGRGNFPDRFSARQFPNYSSELNVNALLLGDSALYLCASSLVASGRVRTDTQYFGPGTRLTVL.

J is TRBJ1-6 and V is TRBV19; TRBD1 is a possible D gene (5 bases). This CDR3 comprises 15 residues. The germline gives CDR1 LNHDA, CDR2 SQIVND (reference sequence). V was pared by 2 bases and J by 10 bases, with 15 bases between. The CDR3: CASSILPRGGSPLHF. As DNA, the CDR3 is TGTGCCAGTAGTATACTGCCAAGGGGAGGATCACCCCTCCACTTT. Filled out from reference TRBV19 and TRBJ1-6, the complete variable domain reads DGGITQSPKYLFRKEGQNVTLSCEQNLNHDAMYWYRQDPGQGLRLIYYSQIVNDFQKGDIAEGYSVSREKKESFPLTVTSAQKNPTAFYLCASSILPRGGSPLHFGNGTRLTVT.

This clone was observed a few times. The chain recombines TRBV7-8 with TRBJ2-7; D is unclear. This CDR3 is built from 14 residues. Trimming removed 1 base at V and 0 bases at J, with 7 bases between. Germline loops: CDR1 SGHVS, CDR2 FQNEAQ. The chain's CDR3 is CASSLVRNSYEQYF. The DNA for the CDR3 is TGTGCCAGCAGCTTAGTCAGGAACTCCTACGAGCAGTACTTC. The full variable domain, its missing parts supplied by reference TRBV7-8 and TRBJ2-7, is GAGVSQSPRYKVAKRGQDVALRCDPISGHVSLFWYQQALGQGPEFLTYFQNEAQLDKSGLPSDRFFAERPEGSVSTLKIQRTQQEDSAVYLCASSLVRNSYEQYFGPGTRLTVT.

The chain recombines TRBV18 with TRBJ2-3; 7 bases are a match to TRBD2. V shed 5 bases and J 6 bases; nucleotides not matched to a gene: 8. The CDR3 is 14 amino acids. Germline lookup yields CDR1 KGHSH and CDR2 LQKENI. The CDR3 bases are TGTGCCAGCTCATATGGACTAGGATCCGATACGCAGTATTTT. This sequence encodes CASSYGLGSDTQYF. Filled out from reference TRBV18 and TRBJ2-3, the complete variable domain reads NAGVMQNPRHLVRRRGQEARLRCSPMKGHSHVYWYRQLPEEGLKFMVYLQKENIIDESGMPKERFSAEFPKEGPSILRIQQVVRGDSAAYFCASSYGLGSDTQYFGPGTRLTVL.

The rearrangement joins TRBV28 to TRBJ1-2; TRBD1 is a possible D gene (5 bases). V was shortened by 2 bases and J by 5 bases, with 15 bases between the two germline ends. Germline values: CDR1 MDHEN, CDR2 SYDVKM. The length of the CDR3 is 15 residues. CDR3 residues: CASSLRWDRSYGYTF. The CDR3 nucleotides read TGTGCCAGCAGTTTACGGTGGGACCGGTCATATGGCTACACCTTC.